The T cell receptor beta chain under discussion was sequenced for a study of T cell responses to AZD1222 COVID-19 vaccine. Second-dose intervals near 4 or 12 weeks were combined. The table came from immunoSEQ multiplex PCR; TCRdb's copy has only in-frame clones and leaves some out. This repertoire shows 140,000 to 150,000 clones, approximately 90% found once; its top ten account for approximately 4.3%. Germline CDR1 and CDR2: SGHAT and FQDESV (reference sequence). This CDR3 region has 13 residues. V was trimmed by 3 bases and J by 7 bases, leaving 7 bases between them. This chain links TRBV11-1 with TRBJ1-6, with D possibly being TRBD1 (5 bases). The sequencing used peripheral blood, collected 28 days after the second AZD1222 dose. This TCR derives from an adult who received the AZD1222 COVID-19 vaccine. CDR3 sequence reads: CASSFDRNSPLHF. CDR3 coding DNA: TGTGCCAGCAGCTTCGACAGAAATTCACCCCTCCACTTT.